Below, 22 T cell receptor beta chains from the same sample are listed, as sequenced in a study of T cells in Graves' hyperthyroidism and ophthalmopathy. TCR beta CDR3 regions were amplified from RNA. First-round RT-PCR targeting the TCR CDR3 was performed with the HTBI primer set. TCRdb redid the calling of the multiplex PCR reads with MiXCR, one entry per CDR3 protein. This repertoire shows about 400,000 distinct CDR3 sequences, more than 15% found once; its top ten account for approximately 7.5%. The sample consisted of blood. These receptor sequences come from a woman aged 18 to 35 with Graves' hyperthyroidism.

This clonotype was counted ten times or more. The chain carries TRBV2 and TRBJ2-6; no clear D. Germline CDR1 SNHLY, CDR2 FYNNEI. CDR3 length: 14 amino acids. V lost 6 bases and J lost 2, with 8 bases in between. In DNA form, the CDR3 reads TGTGCCAGCAGAGGAAGAGCTGGGGCCAACGTCCTGACTTTC. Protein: CASRGRAGANVLTF.

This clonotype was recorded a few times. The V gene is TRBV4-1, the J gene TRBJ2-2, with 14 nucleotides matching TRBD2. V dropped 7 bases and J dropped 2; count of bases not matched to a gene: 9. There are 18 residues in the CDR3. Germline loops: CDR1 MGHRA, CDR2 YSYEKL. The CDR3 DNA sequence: TGCGCCAGCACGCCCGGGACTAGCGGGGGTCTTAACACCGGGGAGCTGTTTTTT. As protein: CASTPGTSGGLNTGELFF.

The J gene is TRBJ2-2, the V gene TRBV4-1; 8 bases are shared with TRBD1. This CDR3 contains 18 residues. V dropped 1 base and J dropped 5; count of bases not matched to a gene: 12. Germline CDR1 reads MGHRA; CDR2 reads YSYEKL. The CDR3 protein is CASSQAARDHRGTGELFF. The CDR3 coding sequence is TGCGCCAGCAGCCAAGCGGCCAGGGACCACAGGGGGACCGGGGAGCTGTTTTTT.

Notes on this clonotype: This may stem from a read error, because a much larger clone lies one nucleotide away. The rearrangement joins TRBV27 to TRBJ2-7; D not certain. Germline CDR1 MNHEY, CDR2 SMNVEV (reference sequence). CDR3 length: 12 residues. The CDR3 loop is CASSFPSYEQHF. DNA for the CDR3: TGTGCCAGCAGTTTCCCCAGCTACGAGCAGCACTTC.

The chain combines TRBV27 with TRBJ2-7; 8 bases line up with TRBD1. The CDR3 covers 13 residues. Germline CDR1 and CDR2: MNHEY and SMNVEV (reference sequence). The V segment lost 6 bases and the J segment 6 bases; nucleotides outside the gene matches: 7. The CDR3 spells CASSYTGQGEQYF. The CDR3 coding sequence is TGTGCCAGCAGCTATACCGGACAGGGCGAGCAGTACTTC.

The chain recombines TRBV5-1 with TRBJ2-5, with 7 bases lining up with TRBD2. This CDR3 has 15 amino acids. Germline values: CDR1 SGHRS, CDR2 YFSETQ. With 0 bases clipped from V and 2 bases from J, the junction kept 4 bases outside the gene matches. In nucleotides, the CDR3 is TGCGCCAGCAGCTTGGTTTCTAGCGGACAAGAGACCCAGTACTTC. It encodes CASSLVSSGQETQYF.

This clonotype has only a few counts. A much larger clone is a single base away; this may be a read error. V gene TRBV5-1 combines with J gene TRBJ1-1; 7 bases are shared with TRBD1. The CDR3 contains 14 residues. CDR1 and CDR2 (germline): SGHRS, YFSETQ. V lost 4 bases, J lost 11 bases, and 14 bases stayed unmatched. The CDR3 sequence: CASSTGIGGMWAFF. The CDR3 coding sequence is TGCGCCAGCAGCACCGGGATAGGGGGCATGTGGGCTTTCTTT. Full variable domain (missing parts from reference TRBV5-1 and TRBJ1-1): KAGVTQTPRYLIKTRGQQVTLSCSPISGHRSVSWYQQTPGQGLQFLFEYFSETQRNKGNFPGRFSGRQFSNSRSEMNVSTLELGDSALYLCASSTGIGGMWAFFGQGTRLTVV.

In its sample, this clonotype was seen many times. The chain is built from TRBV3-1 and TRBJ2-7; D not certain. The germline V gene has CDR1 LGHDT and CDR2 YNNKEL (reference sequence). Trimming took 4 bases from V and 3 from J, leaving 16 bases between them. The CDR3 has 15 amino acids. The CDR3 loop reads CASSPRAGGNYEQYF. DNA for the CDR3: TGTGCCAGCAGCCCTCGGGCAGGCGGAAACTACGAGCAGTACTTC.

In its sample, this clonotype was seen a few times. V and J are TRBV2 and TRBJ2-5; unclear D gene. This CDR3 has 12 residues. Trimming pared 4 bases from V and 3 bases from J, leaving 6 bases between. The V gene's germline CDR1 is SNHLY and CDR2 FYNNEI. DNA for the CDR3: TGTGCCAGCAGTGGACCAGAAGAGACCCAGTACTTC. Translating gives CASSGPEETQYF.

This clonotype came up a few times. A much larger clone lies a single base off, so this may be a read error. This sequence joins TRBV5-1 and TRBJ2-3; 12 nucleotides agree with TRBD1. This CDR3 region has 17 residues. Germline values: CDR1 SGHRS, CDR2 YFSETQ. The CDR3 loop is CTSSTVTGTGGGDTQYF. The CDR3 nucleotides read TGCACCAGCAGCACGGTGACCGGGACAGGGGGCGGAGATACGCAGTATTTT.

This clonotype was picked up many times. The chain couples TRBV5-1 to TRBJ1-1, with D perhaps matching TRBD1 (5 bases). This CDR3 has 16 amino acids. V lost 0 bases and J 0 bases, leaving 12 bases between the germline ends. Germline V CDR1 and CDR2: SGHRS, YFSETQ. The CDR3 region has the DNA TGCGCCAGCAGCTTGGGGACACTATCGATGAACACTGAAGCTTTCTTT. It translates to CASSLGTLSMNTEAFF.

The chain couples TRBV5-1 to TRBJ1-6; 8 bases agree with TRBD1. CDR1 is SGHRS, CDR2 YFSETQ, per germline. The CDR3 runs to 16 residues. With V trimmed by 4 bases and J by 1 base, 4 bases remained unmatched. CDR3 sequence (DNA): TGCGCCAGCAGCCCGGACAGGGCTTCCTATAATTCACCCCTCCACTTT. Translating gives CASSPDRASYNSPLHF.

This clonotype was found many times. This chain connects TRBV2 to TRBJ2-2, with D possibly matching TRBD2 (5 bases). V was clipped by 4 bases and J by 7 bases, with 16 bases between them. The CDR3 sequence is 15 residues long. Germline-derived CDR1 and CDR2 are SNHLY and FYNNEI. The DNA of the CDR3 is TGTGCCAGCAGTGTCCGGGGAAATATCGGCGGGGAGCTGTTTTTT. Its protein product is CASSVRGNIGGELFF.

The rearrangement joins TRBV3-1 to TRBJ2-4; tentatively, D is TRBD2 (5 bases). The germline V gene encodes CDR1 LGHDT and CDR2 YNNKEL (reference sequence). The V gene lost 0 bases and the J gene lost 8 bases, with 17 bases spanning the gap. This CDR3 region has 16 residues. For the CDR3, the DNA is TGTGCCAGCAGCCAAGAGGAGGTCGGGCCCCGGGACATTCAGTACTTC. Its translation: CASSQEEVGPRDIQYF.

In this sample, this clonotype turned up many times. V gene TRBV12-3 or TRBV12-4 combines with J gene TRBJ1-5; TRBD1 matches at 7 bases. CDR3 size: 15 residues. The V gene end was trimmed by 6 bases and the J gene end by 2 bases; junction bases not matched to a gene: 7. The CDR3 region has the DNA TGTGCCAGCAGGGTGGGGACAGCCGGCAATCAGCCCCAGCATTTT. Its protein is CASRVGTAGNQPQHF.

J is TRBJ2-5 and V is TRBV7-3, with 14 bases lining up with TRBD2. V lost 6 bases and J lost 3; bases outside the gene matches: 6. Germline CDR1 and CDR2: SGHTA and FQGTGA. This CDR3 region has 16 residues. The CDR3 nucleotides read TGTGCCAGCAGTCCGGGACTAGCGGGGGCGAAAGAGACCCAGTACTTC. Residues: CASSPGLAGAKETQYF.

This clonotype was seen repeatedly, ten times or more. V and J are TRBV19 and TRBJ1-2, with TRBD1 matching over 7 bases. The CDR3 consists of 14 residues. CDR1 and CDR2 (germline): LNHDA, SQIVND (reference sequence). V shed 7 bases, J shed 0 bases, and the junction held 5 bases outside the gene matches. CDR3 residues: CASTSTGANYGYTF. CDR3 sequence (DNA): TGTGCCAGTACCTCTACAGGGGCTAACTATGGCTACACCTTC.

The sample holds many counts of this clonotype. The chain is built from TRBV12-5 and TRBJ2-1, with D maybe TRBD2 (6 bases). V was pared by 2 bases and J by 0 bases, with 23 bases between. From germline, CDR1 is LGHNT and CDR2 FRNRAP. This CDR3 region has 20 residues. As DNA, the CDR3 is TGTGCTAGTGGTTTGCTCCCGGAGGGAGAAGCGGACCTCTCCTACAATGAGCAGTTCTTC. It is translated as CASGLLPEGEADLSYNEQFF.

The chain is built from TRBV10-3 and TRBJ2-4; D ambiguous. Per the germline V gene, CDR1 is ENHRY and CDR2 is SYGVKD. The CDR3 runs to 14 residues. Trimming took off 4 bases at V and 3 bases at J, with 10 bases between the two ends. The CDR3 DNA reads TGTGCCATCAGTGTAAGGGATGACAAAAACATTCAGTACTTC. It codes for CAISVRDDKNIQYF.

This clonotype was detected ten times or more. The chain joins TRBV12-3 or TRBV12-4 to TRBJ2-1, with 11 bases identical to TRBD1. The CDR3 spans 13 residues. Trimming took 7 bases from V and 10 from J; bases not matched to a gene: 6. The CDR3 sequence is CASKGQGAREQFF. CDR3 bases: TGTGCCAGCAAAGGACAGGGGGCGAGGGAGCAGTTCTTC.

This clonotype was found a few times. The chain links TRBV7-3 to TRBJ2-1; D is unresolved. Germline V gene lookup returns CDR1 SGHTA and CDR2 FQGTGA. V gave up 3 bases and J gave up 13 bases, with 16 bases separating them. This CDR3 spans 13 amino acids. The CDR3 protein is CASSLIGQALQFF. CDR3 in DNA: TGTGCCAGCAGCTTGATCGGCCAGGCCTTACAGTTCTTC.

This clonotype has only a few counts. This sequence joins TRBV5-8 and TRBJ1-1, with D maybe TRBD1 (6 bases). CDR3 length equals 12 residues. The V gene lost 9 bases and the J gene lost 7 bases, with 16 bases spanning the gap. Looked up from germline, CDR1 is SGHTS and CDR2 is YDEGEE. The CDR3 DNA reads TGTGCCACCGGAGGGGGGATCTTTGAAGCTTTCTTT. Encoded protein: CATGGGIFEAFF.